A single T cell receptor beta chain is shown here with its context. Its antigen is not known. This sample is drawn from a study of vaccination effects on CD4 cells after COVID-19. TCRdb keeps only in-frame clones here, not all; method: immunoSEQ multiplex PCR. The data contain tens of thousands of clones, about 67% of them singletons. The study's findings and limits: The study had few convalescent patients and no early post-infection timepoints.

Following culture for approximately 11 days, CD4+ T cells were isolated. Two doses of either BNT162b2 or mRNA-1273 were given to each participant. The specimen was CD4+ T cells from PBMCs cultured without peptide, collected after COVID-19 vaccination. The TCR was taken from a human donor who received a COVID-19 vaccine.

Here the CDR3 DNA reads TGTGCCAGCAGTCTACAGGGGGCTCTTTCGTCCGAGCAGTACTTC. This translates into CASSLQGALSSEQYF. The J gene is TRBJ2-7, the V gene TRBV28; 9 bases fit TRBD1. The CDR3 is 15 residues long. J gave up 6 bases and V 5 bases, and 11 bases lay outside the gene matches. Germline values: CDR1 MDHEN, CDR2 SYDVKM.